The present T cell receptor delta chain was sequenced within a study of gammadelta T cells in human blood. This clone counts as medium-sized (0.01 to 0.1%). Its antigen is unidentified. General study findings and limits: Right after birth, innate γδ T cells reportedly expanded polyclonally after microbial exposure.

The ends were cut back, 3 bases at V and 0 bases at J, with 13 bases in the middle. Germline CDR1 reads GEAIGNYY; CDR2 reads EKD. The CDR3 loop spans 15 amino acids. TCRdb reprocessed the RT-PCR reads using CATT. In the table there are roughly 2,000 delta-chain clones, less than 3.5% of which are singletons. The TCR originated in a human fetus. The material sequenced was Vgamma9Vdelta2 gamma-delta T cells from fetal blood. V is TRDV2 and J is TRDJ1; D is possibly TRDD3 (6 bases). Here the CDR3 reads CACDGAYWDTDKLIF. DNA of the CDR3: TGTGCCTGTGACGGAGCGTACTGGGACACCGATAAACTCATCTTT.